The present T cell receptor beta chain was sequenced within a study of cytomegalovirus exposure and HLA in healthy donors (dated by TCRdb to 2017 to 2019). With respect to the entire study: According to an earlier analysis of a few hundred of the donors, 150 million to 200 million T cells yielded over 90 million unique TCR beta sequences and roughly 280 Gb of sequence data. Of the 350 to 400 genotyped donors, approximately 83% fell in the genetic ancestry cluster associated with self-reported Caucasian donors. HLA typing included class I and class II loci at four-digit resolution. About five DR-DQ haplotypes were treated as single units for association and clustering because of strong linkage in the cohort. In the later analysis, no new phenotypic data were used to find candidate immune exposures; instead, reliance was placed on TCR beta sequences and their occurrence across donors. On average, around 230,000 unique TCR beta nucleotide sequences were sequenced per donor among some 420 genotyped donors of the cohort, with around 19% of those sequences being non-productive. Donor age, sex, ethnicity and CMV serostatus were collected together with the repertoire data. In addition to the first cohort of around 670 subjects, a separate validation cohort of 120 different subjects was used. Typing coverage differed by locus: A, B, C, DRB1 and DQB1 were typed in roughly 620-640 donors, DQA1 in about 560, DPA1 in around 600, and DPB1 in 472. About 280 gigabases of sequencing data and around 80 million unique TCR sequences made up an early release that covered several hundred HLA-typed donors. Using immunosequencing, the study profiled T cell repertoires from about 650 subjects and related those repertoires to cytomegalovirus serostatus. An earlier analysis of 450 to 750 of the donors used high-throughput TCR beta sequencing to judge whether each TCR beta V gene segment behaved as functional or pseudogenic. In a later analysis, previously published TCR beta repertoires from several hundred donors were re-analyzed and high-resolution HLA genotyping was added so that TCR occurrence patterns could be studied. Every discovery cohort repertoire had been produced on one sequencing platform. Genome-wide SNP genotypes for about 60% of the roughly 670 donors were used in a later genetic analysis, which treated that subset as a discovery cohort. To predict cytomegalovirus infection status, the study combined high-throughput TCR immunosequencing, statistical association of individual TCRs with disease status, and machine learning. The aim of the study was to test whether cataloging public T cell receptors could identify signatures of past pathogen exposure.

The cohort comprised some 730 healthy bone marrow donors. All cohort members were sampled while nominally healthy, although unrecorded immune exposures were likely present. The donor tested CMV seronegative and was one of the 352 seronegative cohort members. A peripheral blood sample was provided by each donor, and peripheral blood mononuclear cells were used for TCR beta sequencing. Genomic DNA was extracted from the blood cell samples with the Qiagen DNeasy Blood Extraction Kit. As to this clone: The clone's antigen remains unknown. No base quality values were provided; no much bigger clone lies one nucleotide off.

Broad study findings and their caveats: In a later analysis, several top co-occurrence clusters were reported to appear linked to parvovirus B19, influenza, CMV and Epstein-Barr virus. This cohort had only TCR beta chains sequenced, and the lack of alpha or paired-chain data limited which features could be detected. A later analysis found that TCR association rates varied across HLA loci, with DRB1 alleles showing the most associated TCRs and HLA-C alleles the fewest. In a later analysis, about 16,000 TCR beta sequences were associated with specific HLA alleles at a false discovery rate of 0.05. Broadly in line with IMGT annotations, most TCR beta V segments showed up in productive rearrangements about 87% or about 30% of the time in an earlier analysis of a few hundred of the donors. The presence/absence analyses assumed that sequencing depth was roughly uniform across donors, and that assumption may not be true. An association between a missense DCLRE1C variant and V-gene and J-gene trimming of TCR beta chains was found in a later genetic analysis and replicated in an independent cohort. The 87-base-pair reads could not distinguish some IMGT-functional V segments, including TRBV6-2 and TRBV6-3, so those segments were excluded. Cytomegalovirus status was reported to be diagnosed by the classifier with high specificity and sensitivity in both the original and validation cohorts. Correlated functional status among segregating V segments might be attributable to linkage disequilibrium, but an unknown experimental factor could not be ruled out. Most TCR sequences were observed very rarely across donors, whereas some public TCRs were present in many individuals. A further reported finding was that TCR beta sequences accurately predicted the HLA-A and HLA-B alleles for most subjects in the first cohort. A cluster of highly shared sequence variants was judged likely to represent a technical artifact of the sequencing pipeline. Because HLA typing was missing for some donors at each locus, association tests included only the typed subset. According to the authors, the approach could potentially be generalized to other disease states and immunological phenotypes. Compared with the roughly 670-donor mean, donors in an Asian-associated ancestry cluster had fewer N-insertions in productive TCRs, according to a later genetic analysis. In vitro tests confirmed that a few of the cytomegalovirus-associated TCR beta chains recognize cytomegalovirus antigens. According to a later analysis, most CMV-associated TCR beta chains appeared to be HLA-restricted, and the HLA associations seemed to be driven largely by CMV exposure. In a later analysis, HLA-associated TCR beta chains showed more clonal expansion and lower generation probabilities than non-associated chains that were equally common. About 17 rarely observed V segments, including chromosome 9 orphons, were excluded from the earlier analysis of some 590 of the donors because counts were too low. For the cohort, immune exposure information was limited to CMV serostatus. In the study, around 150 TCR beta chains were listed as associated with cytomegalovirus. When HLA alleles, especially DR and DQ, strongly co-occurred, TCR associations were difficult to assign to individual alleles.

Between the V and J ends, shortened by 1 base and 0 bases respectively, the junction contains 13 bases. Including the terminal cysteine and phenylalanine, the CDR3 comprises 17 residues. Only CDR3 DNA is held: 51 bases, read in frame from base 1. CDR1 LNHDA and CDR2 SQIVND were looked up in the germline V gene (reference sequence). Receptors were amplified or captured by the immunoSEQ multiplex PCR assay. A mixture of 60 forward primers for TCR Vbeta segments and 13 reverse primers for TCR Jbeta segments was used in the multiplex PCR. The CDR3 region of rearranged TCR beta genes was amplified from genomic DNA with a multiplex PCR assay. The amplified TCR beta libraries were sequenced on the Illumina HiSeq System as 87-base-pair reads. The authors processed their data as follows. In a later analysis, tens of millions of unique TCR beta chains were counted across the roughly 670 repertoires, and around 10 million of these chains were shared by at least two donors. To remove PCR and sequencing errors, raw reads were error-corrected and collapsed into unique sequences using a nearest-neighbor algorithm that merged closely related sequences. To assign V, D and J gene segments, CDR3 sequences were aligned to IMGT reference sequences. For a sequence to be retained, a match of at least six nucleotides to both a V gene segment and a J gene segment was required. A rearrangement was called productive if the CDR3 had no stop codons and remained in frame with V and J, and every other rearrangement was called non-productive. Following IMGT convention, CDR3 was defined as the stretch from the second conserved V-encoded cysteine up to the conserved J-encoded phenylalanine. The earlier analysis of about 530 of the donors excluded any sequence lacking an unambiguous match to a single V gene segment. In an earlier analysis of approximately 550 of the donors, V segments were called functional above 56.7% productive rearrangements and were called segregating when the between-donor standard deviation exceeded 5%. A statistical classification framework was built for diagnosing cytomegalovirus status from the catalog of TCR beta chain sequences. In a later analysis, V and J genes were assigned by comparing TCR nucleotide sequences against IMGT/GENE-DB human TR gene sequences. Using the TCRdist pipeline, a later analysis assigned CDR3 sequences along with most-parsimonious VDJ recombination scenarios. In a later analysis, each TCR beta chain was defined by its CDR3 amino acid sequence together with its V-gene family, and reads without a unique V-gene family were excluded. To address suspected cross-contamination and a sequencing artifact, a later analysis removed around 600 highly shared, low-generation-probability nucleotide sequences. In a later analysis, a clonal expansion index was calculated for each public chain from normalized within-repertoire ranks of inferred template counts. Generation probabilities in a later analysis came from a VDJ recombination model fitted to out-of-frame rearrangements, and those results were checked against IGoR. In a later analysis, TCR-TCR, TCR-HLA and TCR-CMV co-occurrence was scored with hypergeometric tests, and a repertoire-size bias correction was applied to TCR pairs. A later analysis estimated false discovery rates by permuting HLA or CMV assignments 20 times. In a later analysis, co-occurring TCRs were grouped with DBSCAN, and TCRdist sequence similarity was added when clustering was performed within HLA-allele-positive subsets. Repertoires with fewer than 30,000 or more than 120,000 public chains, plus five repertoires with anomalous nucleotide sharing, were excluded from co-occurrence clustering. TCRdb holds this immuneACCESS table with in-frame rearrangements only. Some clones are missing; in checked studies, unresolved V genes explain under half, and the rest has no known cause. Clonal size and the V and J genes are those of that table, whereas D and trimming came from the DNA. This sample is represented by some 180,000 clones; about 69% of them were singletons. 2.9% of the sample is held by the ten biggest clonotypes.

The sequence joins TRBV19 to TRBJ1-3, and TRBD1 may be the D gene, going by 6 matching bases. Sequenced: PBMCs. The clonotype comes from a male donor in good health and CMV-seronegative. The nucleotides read TGTGCCAGTAGTATAGGGACCAGGGGTGTCTCTGGAAACACCATATATTTT. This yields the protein CASSIGTRGVSGNTIYF. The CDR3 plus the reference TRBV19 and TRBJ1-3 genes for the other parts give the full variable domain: DGGITQSPKYLFRKEGQNVTLSCEQNLNHDAMYWYRQDPGQGLRLIYYSQIVNDFQKGDIAEGYSVSREKKESFPLTVTSAQKNPTAFYLCASSIGTRGVSGNTIYFGEGSWLTVV.